These 16 T cell receptor beta chains share one sample of origin, sequenced in a study of cytomegalovirus exposure and HLA in healthy donors. In the PCR, 60 Vbeta and 13 Jbeta primers were used. This table comes from immunoSEQ multiplex PCR, and its TCRdb copy is limited to in-frame clones, with some not included. The sample carries approximately 130,000 clones, 81% recorded once. Sequenced input: PBMCs. The receptor source for this set is a middle-aged woman in good health and CMV-seropositive.

The chain recombines TRBV25-1 with TRBJ2-3; 8 bases fit TRBD2. The CDR3 runs to 18 residues. Germline trimming cut 4 bases from V and 3 bases from J; bases unmatched to any gene: 15. Germline V gene data show CDR1 as MGHDK and CDR2 as SYGVNS. CDR3 sequence reads: CASSAPEGAGVGTDTQYF. CDR3 coding DNA: TGTGCCAGCAGTGCCCCCGAGGGAGCGGGAGTTGGGACAGATACGCAGTATTTT.

The rearrangement joins TRBV15 to TRBJ2-2; D might be TRBD1 (6 bases). Trimming cost V 3 bases and J 5 bases, with 16 bases left between them. Germline CDR1 LNHNV, CDR2 YYDKDF (reference sequence). This CDR3 is 16 amino acids long. The CDR3 bases are TGTGCCACCAGCAGCCCACAGGGAAGGGGGACCGGGGAGCTGTTTTTT. As protein: CATSSPQGRGTGELFF.

This chain joins TRBV29-1 and TRBJ2-1, with 7 bases that match TRBD1. Germline CDR1 reads SQVTM; CDR2 reads ANQGSEA. Trimming cost V 0 bases and J 4 bases; bases outside gene matches: 6. This CDR3 comprises 15 residues. Here the CDR3 reads CSVEDQGGLYNEQFF. For the CDR3, the DNA is TGCAGCGTTGAAGATCAAGGGGGCTTATACAATGAGCAGTTCTTC.

The chain links TRBV28 to TRBJ2-7; a possible D gene is TRBD1 (5 bases). This CDR3 is built from 14 residues. Germline V gene data show CDR1 as MDHEN and CDR2 as SYDVKM. The V and J ends lost 5 bases and 3 bases respectively, with 14 bases between them. The DNA for the CDR3 is TGTGCCAGCAGTCTCCCCTTAACAGGCTACGAGCAGTACTTC. Residues: CASSLPLTGYEQYF.

Details on this clone: Sequence at one end of the junction differs from germline and may be a read error. The J gene is TRBJ1-5, the V gene TRBV18; possible D gene TRBD1, 6 bases. CDR3 length: 13 amino acids. Germline CDR1 is KGHSH and CDR2 is LQKENI. The CDR3, as DNA: TGTGCCAGCTCCCAAGGTAACAGGGATGGGGTCTCCTTT. Protein sequence: CASSQGNRDGVSF.

J is TRBJ2-7 and V is TRBV6-1; D may be TRBD1 (6 bases). This CDR3 is 14 amino acids long. CDR1 is MNHNS, CDR2 SASEGT, per germline. V dropped 4 bases and J dropped 4 bases, with 14 bases sitting between them. CDR3 bases: TGTGCCAGCAGTGGGATACAGGGTTCTTACGAGCAGTACTTC. This encodes CASSGIQGSYEQYF.

This clone appeared a single time. The rearrangement uses TRBV28 and TRBJ2-5; no firm D call. This CDR3 comprises 16 residues. The germline V gene encodes CDR1 MDHEN and CDR2 SYDVKM. Trimming pared 7 bases from V and 5 bases from J, leaving 23 bases between. The CDR3 bases are TGTGCCAGCACCCCAATCTTCGGGTCACCCCGGGAGACCCAGTACTTC. Translated, it gives CASTPIFGSPRETQYF.

The chain is built from TRBV11-2 and TRBJ1-4; 8 bases are shared with TRBD1. The germline V gene encodes CDR1 SGHAT and CDR2 FQNNGV. This CDR3 contains 15 residues. Losses at the gene ends were 6 bases for V and 3 bases for J; bases not matched to a gene: 6. The CDR3: CASSSQGAPNEKLFF. Written as DNA, the CDR3 is TGTGCCAGCAGTTCGCAGGGGGCGCCTAATGAAAAACTGTTTTTT.

This clone came up once. The V call is TRBV27, the J call TRBJ1-1; no firm D call. Germline CDR1 reads MNHEY; CDR2 reads SMNVEV (reference sequence). V lost 4 bases and J 0 bases, leaving 6 bases between the germline ends. The length of the CDR3 is 13 residues. CDR3: CASSWTVNTEAFF. CDR3 coding DNA: TGTGCCAGCAGTTGGACTGTGAACACTGAAGCTTTCTTT.

The chain couples TRBV29-1 to TRBJ2-3; no clear D. Germline V gives CDR1 SQVTM, CDR2 ANQGSEA. Trimming cost V 6 bases and J 9 bases, with 10 bases left between them. This CDR3 has 10 residues. For the CDR3, the DNA is TGCAGCGTGAGTGGGCAGACGCAGTATTTT. This gives the protein CSVSGQTQYF.

The CDR3 loop reads CASRDVTGTSGYGYTF. In DNA, the CDR3 is TGCGCCAGCAGAGACGTCACTGGGACTAGTGGCTATGGCTACACCTTC. V gene TRBV5-1 combines with J gene TRBJ1-2, with TRBD1 as a possible D gene (5 bases). Germline CDR1 and CDR2: SGHRS and YFSETQ. CDR3 length: 16 amino acids. Trimming took off 5 bases at V and 4 bases at J, with 21 bases between the two ends. Full variable domain (rest looked up from reference TRBV5-1 and TRBJ1-2): KAGVTQTPRYLIKTRGQQVTLSCSPISGHRSVSWYQQTPGQGLQFLFEYFSETQRNKGNFPGRFSGRQFSNSRSEMNVSTLELGDSALYLCASRDVTGTSGYGYTFGSGTRLTVV.

This chain joins TRBV27 and TRBJ2-1; 9 positions match TRBD2. The germline gives CDR1 MNHEY, CDR2 SMNVEV (reference sequence). There are 16 residues in the CDR3. After removal of 7 bases from V and 7 bases from J, the junction contained 14 bases not matched to a gene. The CDR3 DNA sequence: TGTGCCAGCATATCCATAATTAGCGGGAGCAGAAATGAGCAGTTCTTC. It specifies CASISIISGSRNEQFF.

The rearrangement uses TRBV6-5 and TRBJ2-5; perhaps TRBD1 as D (6 bases). The V gene lost 6 bases and the J gene lost 3 bases, with 14 bases spanning the gap. CDR3 size: 14 residues. Germline-derived CDR1 and CDR2 are MNHEY and SVGAGI. The CDR3 DNA sequence: TGTGCCAGCAGAACAAACAGGGAAAAAGAGACCCAGTACTTC. Translated: CASRTNREKETQYF.

The chain has TRBV5-1 and TRBJ2-1; 12 nucleotides align to TRBD1. Losses at the gene ends were 3 bases for V and 4 bases for J; bases not matched to a gene: 11. The CDR3 has 18 residues. CDR1 and CDR2 (germline): SGHRS, YFSETQ. Here the CDR3 reads CASSSISGQGAGYNEQFF. Written as DNA, the CDR3 is TGCGCCAGCAGCTCGATCTCGGGACAGGGGGCGGGGTACAATGAGCAGTTCTTC.

CDR3 amino acids: CASSTGHHSGANVLTF. CDR3 nucleotide sequence: TGTGCCAGCAGTACCGGACACCACTCTGGGGCCAACGTCCTGACTTTC. The rearrangement uses TRBV27 and TRBJ2-6; D perhaps matches TRBD1 (5 bases). The CDR3 has 16 residues. The germline CDR1 and CDR2 sequences are MNHEY and SMNVEV (reference sequence). V was cut by 5 bases and J by 0 bases, with 11 bases left in between.

The rearrangement links TRBV6-5 to TRBJ2-1, with 9 bases aligning to TRBD1. With 6 bases clipped from V and 7 bases from J, the junction kept 4 bases outside the gene matches. Looked up from germline, CDR1 is MNHEY and CDR2 is SVGAGI. This CDR3 is 13 amino acids long. CDR3 loop: CASRGQGLNEQFF. DNA for the CDR3: TGTGCCAGCAGAGGACAGGGGTTGAATGAGCAGTTCTTC.